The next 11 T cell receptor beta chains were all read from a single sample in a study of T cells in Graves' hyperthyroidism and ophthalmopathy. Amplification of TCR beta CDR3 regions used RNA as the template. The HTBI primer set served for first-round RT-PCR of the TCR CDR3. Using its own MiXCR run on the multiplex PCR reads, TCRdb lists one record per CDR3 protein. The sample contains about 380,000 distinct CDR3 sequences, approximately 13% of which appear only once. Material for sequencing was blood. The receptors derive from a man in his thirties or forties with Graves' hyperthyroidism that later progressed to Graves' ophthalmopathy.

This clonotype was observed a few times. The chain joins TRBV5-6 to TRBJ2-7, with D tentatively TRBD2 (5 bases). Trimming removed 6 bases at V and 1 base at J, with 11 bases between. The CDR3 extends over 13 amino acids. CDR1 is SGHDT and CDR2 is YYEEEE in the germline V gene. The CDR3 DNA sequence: TGTGCCAGCAACTCCGGGGATTCCTACGAGCAGTACTTC. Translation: CASNSGDSYEQYF.

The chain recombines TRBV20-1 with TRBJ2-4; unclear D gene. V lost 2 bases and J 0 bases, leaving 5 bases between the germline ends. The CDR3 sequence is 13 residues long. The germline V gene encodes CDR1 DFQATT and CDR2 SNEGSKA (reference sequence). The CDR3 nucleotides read TGCAGTGCTAGACAGGTAGCCAAAAACATTCAGTACTTC. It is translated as CSARQVAKNIQYF.

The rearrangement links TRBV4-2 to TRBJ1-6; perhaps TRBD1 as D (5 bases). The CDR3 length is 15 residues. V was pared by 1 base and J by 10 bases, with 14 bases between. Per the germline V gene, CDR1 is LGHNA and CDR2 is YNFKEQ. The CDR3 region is CASSQGGQGKSPLHF. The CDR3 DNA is TGTGCCAGCAGCCAAGGGGGTCAGGGAAAATCACCCCTCCACTTT.

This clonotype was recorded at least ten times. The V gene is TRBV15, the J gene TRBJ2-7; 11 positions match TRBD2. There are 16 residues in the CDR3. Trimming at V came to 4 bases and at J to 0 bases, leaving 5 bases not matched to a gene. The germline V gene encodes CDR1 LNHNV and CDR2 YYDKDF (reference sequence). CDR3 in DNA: TGTGCCACCAGCAAACTAGCGGGGGATAGCTCCTACGAGCAGTACTTC. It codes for CATSKLAGDSSYEQYF.

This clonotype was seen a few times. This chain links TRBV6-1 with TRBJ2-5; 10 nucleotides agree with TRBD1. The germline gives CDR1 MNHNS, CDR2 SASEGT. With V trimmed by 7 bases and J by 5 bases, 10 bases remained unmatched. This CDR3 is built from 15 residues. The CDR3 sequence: CASTARTGGVETQYF. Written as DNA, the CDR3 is TGTGCCAGCACCGCTAGGACAGGGGGTGTTGAGACCCAGTACTTC.

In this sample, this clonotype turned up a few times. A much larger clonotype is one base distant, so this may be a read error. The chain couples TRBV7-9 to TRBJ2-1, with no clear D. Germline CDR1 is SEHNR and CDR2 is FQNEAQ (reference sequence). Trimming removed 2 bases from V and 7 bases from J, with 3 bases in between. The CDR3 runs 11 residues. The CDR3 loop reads CASSLQNEQFF. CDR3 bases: TGTGCCAGCAGCTTACAGAATGAGCAGTTCTTC.

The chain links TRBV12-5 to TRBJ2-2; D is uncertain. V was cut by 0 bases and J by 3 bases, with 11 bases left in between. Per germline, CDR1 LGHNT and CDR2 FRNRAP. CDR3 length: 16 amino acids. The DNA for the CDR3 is TGTGCTAGTGGTTTGGTCCCCGGACGGGACACCGGGGAGCTGTTTTTT. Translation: CASGLVPGRDTGELFF.

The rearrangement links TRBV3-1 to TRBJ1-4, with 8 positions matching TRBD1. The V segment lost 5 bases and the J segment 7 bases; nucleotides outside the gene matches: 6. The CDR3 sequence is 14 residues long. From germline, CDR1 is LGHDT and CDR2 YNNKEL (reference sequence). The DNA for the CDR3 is TGTGCCAGCAGCAAACAGGGGGGGCGTGAAAAACTGTTTTTT. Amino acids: CASSKQGGREKLFF.

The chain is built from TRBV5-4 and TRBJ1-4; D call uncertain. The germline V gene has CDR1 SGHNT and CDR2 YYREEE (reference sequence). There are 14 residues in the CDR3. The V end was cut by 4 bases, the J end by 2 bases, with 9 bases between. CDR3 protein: CASSPRRTNEKLFF. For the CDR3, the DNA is TGTGCCAGCAGCCCCCGCCGCACTAATGAAAAACTGTTTTTT.

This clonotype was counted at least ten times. The CDR3, as DNA: TGTGCCAGCAGCGAAGGGGGGGGAACTGAAGCTTTCTTT. Amino acid sequence: CASSEGGGTEAFF. The V gene is TRBV9, the J gene TRBJ1-1; D is possibly TRBD1 (6 bases). The germline gives CDR1 SGDLS, CDR2 YYNGEE. The germline V and J ends were trimmed by 3 bases and 5 bases, with 11 bases remaining between them. This CDR3 has 13 residues.

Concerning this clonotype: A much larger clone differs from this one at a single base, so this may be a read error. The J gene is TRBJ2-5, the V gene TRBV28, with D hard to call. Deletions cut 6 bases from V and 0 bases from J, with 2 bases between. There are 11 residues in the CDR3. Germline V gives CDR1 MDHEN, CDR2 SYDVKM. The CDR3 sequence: CASRYQETQYF. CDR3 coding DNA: TGTGCCAGCAGGTACCAAGAGACCCAGTACTTC.